Listed below are T cell receptor beta chains from one sample, sequenced in a study of graft-versus-host responses after intestinal transplantation. Their recognized antigens are unknown. Measured with immunoSEQ multiplex PCR; TCRdb has only the in-frame clones, and not every one. This table holds about 99,000 clones, roughly 90% found once. The sequences come from unstimulated CD4+ T cells sorted from spleen or lymph node cells, collected before intestinal transplant. These receptors were taken from a human donor who received an intestinal transplant. Both conserved end residues are part of each CDR3. D genes are given only for firm matches. Clone sizes are given selectively: once, few, many, or a class where the clone is expanded.

d_call	clone_size	v_call	j_call	cdr3_nt	cdr3_aa
TRBD2	NA	TRBV6-5	TRBJ2-1	TGTGCCAGCTATTCACTAGCGCGTTACAATGAGCAGTTCTTC	CASYSLARYNEQFF
NA	NA	TRBV2	TRBJ1-1	TGTGCCAGCAGGATACAGGGCCGTGGTGAAGCTTTCTTT	CASRIQGRGEAFF
NA	NA	TRBV29-1	TRBJ1-4	TGCAGCGTGGCAGGGTTTTCAACTAATGAAAAACTGTTTTTT	CSVAGFSTNEKLFF
NA	once	TRBV9	TRBJ1-2	TGTGCCAGCAGCGGAGGGATTGGACAGACTACATATGGCTACACCTTC	CASSGGIGQTTYGYTF
TRBD2	NA	TRBV7-6	TRBJ2-7	TGTGCCAGCAGCTCGGGACTAGCGGGAGGCCCCTACGAGCAGTACTTC	CASSSGLAGGPYEQYF
NA	NA	TRBV7-9	TRBJ2-5	TGTGCCAGCAGCTTTCAAGGAGGGCCCAGACCCCAGTACTTC	CASSFQGGPRPQYF
NA	NA	TRBV19	TRBJ1-2	TGTGCCAGTAGGCCACCGAGTTGGGTCCCCACCTTC	CASRPPSWVPTF
NA	NA	TRBV2	TRBJ1-5	TGTGCCAGCAGTGGGCAAGCCAATCAGCCCCAGCATTTT	CASSGQANQPQHF
NA	NA	TRBV7-9	TRBJ1-4	TGTGCCAGCAGCTTTGGGGCGAGTAATGAAAAACTGTTTTTT	CASSFGASNEKLFF
TRBD2	NA	TRBV2	TRBJ2-4	TGTGCCAGCACCGATGGACTAGCGGGATCGGGCAAAAACATTCAGTACTTC	CASTDGLAGSGKNIQYF
TRBD1	NA	TRBV6-5	TRBJ2-5	TGTGCCAGCAGCGAGACAGGGGAAGAGACCCAGTACTTC	CASSETGEETQYF
TRBD2	NA	TRBV9	TRBJ2-3	TGTGCCAGCAGCGTGACTAGCGGGAGCGTAGATACGCAGTATTTT	CASSVTSGSVDTQYF
NA	NA	TRBV9	TRBJ2-3	TGTGCCAGCAGCGTAAGGGGAGATACGCAGTATTTT	CASSVRGDTQYF
NA	few	TRBV5-1	TRBJ1-6	TGCGCCAGCAGAGATTTCGATAATTCACCCCTCCACTTT	CASRDFDNSPLHF
NA	few	TRBV7-9	TRBJ1-3	TGTGCCAGCAGCTTAGTGCCGGTACAGAGCTCTGGAAACACCATATATTTT	CASSLVPVQSSGNTIYF
NA	NA	TRBV25-1	TRBJ2-7	TGTGCCAGCAGTTCGCAACCCCAGGGCAATAGCTACGAGCAGTACTTC	CASSSQPQGNSYEQYF
NA	few	TRBV10-3	TRBJ1-3	TGTGCCACGTCAAACGACATTCGGGTTGGAAACACCATATATTTT	CATSNDIRVGNTIYF
NA	NA	TRBV11-2	TRBJ2-7	TGTGCCAGCAGCTTATATTCATCCTACGAGCAGTACTTC	CASSLYSSYEQYF
TRBD1	once	TRBV2	TRBJ1-5	TGTGCCAGCAGCCCGGGACAGCAGCCCCAGCATTTT	CASSPGQQPQHF
NA	NA	TRBV5-1	TRBJ2-1	TGCGCCAGCAGCTTGGGAGGTCTGTCCTACAATGAGCAGTTCTTC	CASSLGGLSYNEQFF
TRBD2	NA	TRBV11-2	TRBJ2-5	TGTGCCAGCAGCTTAGACAGGGAGGGAGAGACCCAGTACTTC	CASSLDREGETQYF
NA	NA	TRBV11-2	TRBJ2-1	TGTGCCAGCAGCCCCGGGATTACATCCTACAATGAGCAGTTCTTC	CASSPGITSYNEQFF
NA	once	TRBV6-5	TRBJ2-5	TGTGCCAGCAGTTCCGGGGGCGTTGGGACCCAGTACTTC	CASSSGGVGTQYF
TRBD2	NA	TRBV6-1	TRBJ2-7	TGTGCCAGCAGTGAACCTAGCGGGGGGCGCTCCTACGAGCAGTACTTC	CASSEPSGGRSYEQYF
TRBD2	NA	TRBV6-1	TRBJ2-7	TGTGCCAGCAGGGGTATAGCGGGGACCTACGAGCAGTACTTC	CASRGIAGTYEQYF
NA	NA	TRBV10-2	TRBJ2-7	TGCGCCAGCAGTGAGTCGATCGGGGGGCGGCCCTACGAGCAGTACTTC	CASSESIGGRPYEQYF
TRBD2	NA	TRBV4-2	TRBJ2-1	TGTGCCAGCAGCCACAAACTAGCGGGTGAGAATGAGCAGTTCTTC	CASSHKLAGENEQFF
NA	NA	TRBV11-2	TRBJ2-5	TGTGCCAGCACCCAAACTCCGGGCAGAAGCCAAGAGACCCAGTACTTC	CASTQTPGRSQETQYF
NA	NA	TRBV27	TRBJ1-5	TGTGCCAGCAGTTTACGAGGGAATCAGCCCCAGCATTTT	CASSLRGNQPQHF
NA	NA	TRBV9	TRBJ2-5	TGTGCCAGCAGCGTAGCCGGACTCCGCGGGGAGACCCAGTACTTC	CASSVAGLRGETQYF
NA	NA	TRBV10-1	TRBJ2-3	TGCACCAGCAGTGAAGATAGGCTCGCAGATACGCAGTATTTT	CTSSEDRLADTQYF
NA	NA	TRBV7-3	TRBJ1-1	TGTGCCAGCAGCGTACAGGCTCCCGTGATTGGCACTGAAGCTTTCTTT	CASSVQAPVIGTEAFF
NA	once	TRBV7-6	TRBJ2-3	TGTGCCAGCAGCTTAATACCAGGATCCTGGGATACGCAGTATTTT	CASSLIPGSWDTQYF
NA	NA	TRBV9	TRBJ1-1	TGTGCCAGCACCCCATGGGCGGGGGGCACTGAAGCTTTCTTT	CASTPWAGGTEAFF
TRBD1	NA	TRBV30	TRBJ2-5	TGTGCCTGGAGACGGACAGGGAAGGAGACCCAGTACTTC	CAWRRTGKETQYF
NA	NA	TRBV11-2	TRBJ2-7	TGTGCCAGCAGCTTAGATCGGGACGGGAGAACCTACGAGCAGTACTTC	CASSLDRDGRTYEQYF
NA	NA	TRBV12-5	TRBJ2-5	TGTGCTAGTGCCAGGGACAACACTCAAGAGACCCAGTACTTC	CASARDNTQETQYF
NA	NA	TRBV4-3	TRBJ2-7	TGCGCCAGCAGCCCCCAGGGGGGGATGCAGTACTTC	CASSPQGGMQYF
NA	NA	TRBV20-1	TRBJ2-5	TGCAGTGGTAGGGCAGGGGAGACCCAGTACTTC	CSGRAGETQYF
NA	NA	TRBV4-2	TRBJ2-4	TGTGCCAGCAGCCAAGACCCGGTAGCCAAAAACATTCAGTACTTC	CASSQDPVAKNIQYF
TRBD2	once	TRBV6-1	TRBJ2-1	TGTGCCAGCAGTGTTACTAGCGGGGGTCTTTATGAGCAGTTCTTC	CASSVTSGGLYEQFF
NA	NA	TRBV10-3	TRBJ1-2	TGTGCCATCAGTGAATCGGACGGCAGTCTCGGAGGCTACACCTTC	CAISESDGSLGGYTF